These 16 T cell receptor beta chains originate from one sample sequenced in a study of blood T cell repertoires in COVID-19 (dated by TCRdb to about 2020). Receptor libraries were prepared by the immunoSEQ multiplex PCR assay. In TCRdb, the immuneACCESS table is reduced to in-frame sequences with V and J assigned. These tables do not hold every clone; where another copy was compared, an unresolved V gene accounts for under half, and the others remain unexplained. The sample table shows a few hundred thousand clones, and roughly 87% are seen once. Approximately 10% of the sample lies in the top ten. Sequenced material: PBMCs or T cells enriched from blood (not recorded which). The receptors derive from a man in his late teens or twenties with acute COVID-19.

The table lists this clone with a few counts. The rearrangement links TRBV6-1 to TRBJ1-1; D is unresolved. V was cut by 1 base and J by 6 bases, with 15 bases left in between. CDR3 length: 15 amino acids. In germline, CDR1 is MNHNS, CDR2 SASEGT. CDR3 nucleotide sequence: TGTGCCAGCAGTGAAGTCGGTGGGAGAAGTCCTGAAGCTTTCTTT. Amino acid sequence: CASSEVGGRSPEAFF.

The chain carries TRBV29-1 and TRBJ2-3; 8 nucleotides line up with TRBD2. Germline assignment: CDR1 SQVTM and CDR2 ANQGSEA. The CDR3 has 17 amino acids. Unmatched junction bases numbered 23, after V lost 7 bases and J lost 8 bases. The CDR3 here is CSATWGGGGRPRGTQYF. DNA for the CDR3: TGCAGCGCCACTTGGGGGGGCGGCGGGAGGCCCAGGGGTACGCAGTATTTT.

This sequence joins TRBV12-3 or TRBV12-4 and TRBJ2-5; the match to TRBD1 covers 8 bases. This CDR3 spans 13 amino acids. Trimming at V came to 6 bases and at J to 5 bases, leaving 5 bases not matched to a gene. The CDR3: CASSPTGGETQYF. The CDR3 bases are TGTGCCAGCAGCCCCACAGGGGGGGAGACCCAGTACTTC.

This clone came up once. This chain joins TRBV5-8 and TRBJ2-3, with TRBD2 matching over 12 bases. Germline V gene data show CDR1 as SGHTS and CDR2 as YDEGEE. CDR3 length: 14 residues. J was trimmed by 5 bases and V by 4 bases; bases with no gene match: 2. The CDR3 coding sequence is TGTGCCAGCAGCCCACTAGCGGGGGGAGATACGCAGTATTTT. Protein: CASSPLAGGDTQYF.

This clone was counted between two and nine times. The rearrangement joins TRBV19 to TRBJ2-7; D unresolved. The V end lost 3 bases, the J end lost 3 bases, and 9 bases lay between the germline ends. This CDR3 has 13 amino acids. Germline-derived CDR1 and CDR2 are LNHDA and SQIVND (reference sequence). The CDR3 sequence is CASSMSLYYEQYF. The CDR3 DNA follows: TGTGCCAGTAGTATGTCGCTCTACTACGAGCAGTACTTC.

The chain carries TRBV6-5 and TRBJ2-2; TRBD2 matches 7 bases. This CDR3 spans 14 amino acids. Germline CDR1 reads MNHEY; CDR2 reads SVGAGI. The V gene end was trimmed by 7 bases and the J gene end by 5 bases; junction bases not matched to a gene: 7. The CDR3 loop is CASKKLAPTGELFF. CDR3 DNA: TGTGCCAGCAAGAAACTAGCGCCTACCGGGGAGCTGTTTTTT.

This clone occurred once. The rearrangement links TRBV11-3 to TRBJ2-1, with TRBD1 matching over 7 bases. CDR3 length: 14 amino acids. The ends lost 4 bases at V and 5 bases at J; junction bases unmatched: 5. The germline V gene encodes CDR1 SGHNT and CDR2 YENEEA. Here the CDR3 reads CASSSRGFDNEQFF. DNA for the CDR3: TGTGCCAGCAGCTCCAGGGGGTTTGACAATGAGCAGTTCTTC.

This chain connects TRBV14 to TRBJ2-5; 8 bases fit TRBD1. With V trimmed by 4 bases and J by 4 bases, 8 bases remained unmatched. CDR3 length: 15 residues. The germline gives CDR1 SGHDN, CDR2 FVKESK. The CDR3 protein is CASSLGQGPRETQYF. CDR3 nucleotide sequence: TGTGCCAGCAGCCTCGGACAGGGCCCAAGAGAGACCCAGTACTTC. Combining the CDR3 with reference TRBV14 and TRBJ2-5 gives the whole variable domain EAGVTQFPSHSVIEKGQTVTLRCDPISGHDNLYWYRRVMGKEIKFLLHFVKESKQDESGMPNNRFLAERTGGTYSTLKVQPAELEDSGVYFCASSLGQGPRETQYFGPGTRLLVL.

The chain couples TRBV28 to TRBJ1-6; no clear D gene. V lost 4 bases, J lost 10 bases, and 14 bases lay in between. The V gene's germline CDR1 is MDHEN and CDR2 SYDVKM. This CDR3 comprises 14 residues. CDR3 nucleotides: TGTGCCAGCAGTTCGGTCGGGGATTGGTCACCCCTCCACTTT. It translates to CASSSVGDWSPLHF.

This chain connects TRBV7-3 to TRBJ2-1, with 11 nucleotides matching TRBD2. The ends lost 5 bases at V and 8 bases at J; junction bases unmatched: 8. The CDR3 is 15 amino acids. The germline CDR1 and CDR2 sequences are SGHTA and FQGTGA. The CDR3 region is CASSITSGSIYEQFF. The CDR3 DNA is TGTGCCAGCAGCATTACTAGCGGGAGTATCTATGAGCAGTTCTTC.

This clone was recorded only once. DNA for the CDR3: TGTGCCAGCAGCCCTACTCACTCAGGGGGCTTGAACACTGAAGCTTTCTTT. As protein: CASSPTHSGGLNTEAFF. V and J are TRBV3-1 (or the pseudogene TRBV3-2) and TRBJ1-1; 8 bases map to TRBD1. Germline V gene lookup returns CDR1 LGHDT and CDR2 YNNKEL (reference sequence). The CDR3 totals 17 residues. Trimming cost V 4 bases and J 0 bases; bases outside gene matches: 10.

The J gene is TRBJ1-1, the V gene TRBV30; no clear D. The germline V gene encodes CDR1 GTSNPN and CDR2 SVGIG (reference sequence). The germline V and J ends were trimmed by 2 bases and 12 bases, with 19 bases remaining between them. The CDR3 has 13 residues. CDR3 amino acids: CAWSRQDRTVTFF. As DNA, the CDR3 is TGTGCCTGGAGTAGGCAGGATAGGACTGTAACTTTCTTT.

The chain joins TRBV9 to TRBJ1-3, with 7 bases identical to TRBD1. With 4 bases clipped from V and 2 bases from J, the junction kept 6 bases outside the gene matches. CDR3 length equals 15 residues. Looked up from germline, CDR1 is SGDLS and CDR2 is YYNGEE. The CDR3 coding sequence is TGTGCCAGCAGCCTTGGACAGGCCCCTGGAAACACCATATATTTT. This encodes CASSLGQAPGNTIYF.

This chain connects TRBV6-5 to TRBJ2-1; no firm D call. CDR3 length: 16 amino acids. Trimming removed 2 bases from V and 3 bases from J, with 14 bases in between. Germline CDR1 MNHEY, CDR2 SVGAGI. Written as DNA, the CDR3 is TGTGCCAGCAGTTACGGCTTAAGAGAGGACTACAATGAGCAGTTCTTC. Its translation is CASSYGLREDYNEQFF.

CDR3 sequence: CASSDRTGVGNTIYF. DNA of the CDR3: TGTGCCAGCAGTGACAGGACAGGGGTGGGAAACACCATATATTTT. The chain joins TRBV6-1 to TRBJ1-3; 9 bases align to TRBD1. Germline V gene lookup returns CDR1 MNHNS and CDR2 SASEGT. The CDR3 contains 15 residues. J gave up 4 bases and V 3 bases, and 4 bases lay outside the gene matches.

This clone was picked up one time. The V gene is TRBV7-2, the J gene TRBJ2-6, with 9 bases lining up with TRBD1. CDR1 is SGHTA and CDR2 is FQGNSA in the germline V gene. V was pared by 5 bases and J by 1 base, with 9 bases of the junction left unmatched. This CDR3 is 18 amino acids long. The CDR3 region is CASSLRTGAHSGANVLTF. The CDR3 DNA follows: TGTGCCAGCAGCCTCCGGACAGGGGCCCATTCTGGGGCCAACGTCCTGACTTTC. Drawing the rest from reference TRBV7-2 and TRBJ2-6, the complete variable domain is GAGVSQSPSNKVTEKGKDVELRCDPISGHTALYWYRQSLGQGLEFLIYFQGNSAPDKSGLPSDRFSAERTGGSVSTLTIQRTQQEDSAVYLCASSLRTGAHSGANVLTFGAGSRLTVL.